The clone carrying this T cell receptor (beta chain) appeared a single time. The sample originates from a study of blood T cell repertoires in COVID-19. Clones were read by immunoSEQ multiplex PCR, and TCRdb kept only the in-frame ones, dropping some. This table has 70,000 to 95,000 clones, 89% appearing once. This CDR3 comprises 15 residues. V shed 5 bases and J 1 base; nucleotides not matched to a gene: 6. Looked up from germline, CDR1 is LNHDA and CDR2 is SQIVND (reference sequence). This TCR came from a woman older than 75 with active COVID-19. V and J are TRBV19 and TRBJ1-2; 8 bases map to TRBD1. Material: peripheral blood. CDR3 region: CASSLWTGSNYGYTF. The CDR3 DNA sequence: TGTGCCAGTAGTCTATGGACAGGGAGTAACTATGGCTACACCTTC.